This entry lists 6 T cell receptor beta chains sequenced from one sample in a study of spatial heterogeneity in lung cancer. These receptors have no identified antigens. TCRdb re-derived calls from the 5' RACE reads in MiXCR, one entry per CDR3 protein. The table records around 18,000 distinct CDR3 sequences, roughly 9% of them present only once. General observations from the study: It was found that expanded intratumoral alpha and beta TCR counts tracked tumor mutation counts.

Sample time point: sample taken at primary tumor resection. The sample in question was lung tumor tissue, obtained at surgery. These receptors all stem from a female donor with early-stage non-small cell lung cancer.

This clonotype was observed a few times. Since it is a stray read in a library aimed at alpha chains, this beta chain has a size that is not meaningful. V is TRBV7-2 and J is TRBJ2-3; either TRBD1 or TRBD2 may fit D (6 bases each). The CDR3 spans 14 residues. The germline CDR1 and CDR2 sequences are SGHTA and FQGNSA. Trimming pared 7 bases from V and 0 bases from J, leaving 11 bases between. The CDR3 loop reads CASTPGASTDTQYF. As DNA, the CDR3 is TGTGCCAGCACCCCGGGGGCTAGCACAGATACGCAGTATTTT.

On this clonotype: The library was prepared for alpha chains; this beta chain is a stray read, so its frequency means little. CDR3 sequence reads: CSATGPAGGPKEQFF. The DNA for the CDR3 is TGCAGTGCCACGGGACCAGCGGGGGGGCCTAAGGAGCAGTTCTTC. J is TRBJ2-1 and V is TRBV20-1, with 10 bases aligning to TRBD2. The CDR3 sequence is 15 residues long. CDR1 is DFQATT and CDR2 is SNEGSKA in the germline V gene (reference sequence). V gave up 6 bases and J gave up 10 bases; unmatched junction bases: 15.

This clonotype was found many times. The library was built for alpha chains, so this beta chain is an off-target read and its size means little. As DNA, the CDR3 is TGTGCCATCAGCCGGGACAGGTTGAACACTGAAGCTTTCTTT. Encoded protein: CAISRDRLNTEAFF. The rearrangement uses TRBV10-3 and TRBJ1-1; TRBD1 matches at 8 bases. The V gene end was trimmed by 6 bases and the J gene end by 0 bases; junction bases not matched to a gene: 3. Germline CDR1 ENHRY, CDR2 SYGVKD. The CDR3 loop spans 14 amino acids.

In its sample, this clonotype was seen a few times. This beta chain turned up in a library designed for alpha chains; as an off-target read, its abundance says little. The rearrangement uses TRBV28 and TRBJ2-5; D possibly matches TRBD1 or TRBD2 (6 bases each). The V gene lost 8 bases and the J gene lost 5 bases, with 15 bases spanning the gap. Germline V gene lookup returns CDR1 MDHEN and CDR2 SYDVKM. This CDR3 comprises 13 residues. In DNA form, the CDR3 reads TGTGCCAGCCAAGGAGGGGGTAAGGAGACCCAGTACTTC. This translates into CASQGGGKETQYF.

At least ten counts were recorded for this clonotype. In a library made to pick up alpha chains, this beta chain is a stray read with a size that means little. The DNA for the CDR3 is TGTGCCAGTCAAAAGCGGGGGGGGTCCTACAATGAGCAGTTCTTC. This encodes CASQKRGGSYNEQFF. This rearrangement joins TRBV5-4 to TRBJ2-1; 10 positions match TRBD2. CDR3 length equals 15 residues. From germline, CDR1 is SGHNT and CDR2 YYREEE (reference sequence). Trimming removed 8 bases from V and 1 base from J; junction bases left unmatched: 6.

In this sample, this clonotype turned up many times. Since the library was made to target alpha chains, this beta chain is a stray read and its abundance is not meaningful. The chain couples TRBV5-1 to TRBJ2-1; D might be TRBD1 (5 bases). CDR3 length: 14 amino acids. Germline V gives CDR1 SGHRS, CDR2 YFSETQ. V lost 1 base to trimming and J lost 7 bases, with 12 bases between them. The CDR3 loop reads CASSLPGSSNEQFF. CDR3 in DNA: TGCGCCAGCAGCTTGCCAGGGTCGTCGAATGAGCAGTTCTTC.